This record concerns one TCR beta chain sequence. This clone's antigen is unknown. No much larger clonotype is one base removed from it; base qualities were not supplied. Other DNA sequences within the sample encode an identical CDR3. The data were obtained in a study of T cell responses to AZD1222 COVID-19 vaccine (dated by TCRdb to the early 2020s). The study in broad terms: TCR sequencing covered more than 230 trial participants: around 210 given two doses of AZD1222 and 26 given two doses of MenACWY control vaccine. Trial participants were enrolled by age into 18-55, 56-69 and 70-plus year subgroups, with about 150, 28 and 57 TCR-sequenced participants respectively. Points the paper makes about the study in general: After two AZD1222 doses, both the breadth and the depth of spike-specific TCRs were significantly higher than at day 0 and than in MenACWY recipients. The whole spike protein was spanned by vaccine-associated CD4 TCRs, and dominant responses were seen in regions 160-218 and 743-854. Most participants were white British and females outnumbered males, and the authors suggested that clonal diversity may have been underestimated. Reportedly, almost half of the unique spike-specific TCRs recognized epitopes lying outside the regions that are mutated in the B.1.351 and B.1.1.7 variants. Because no day 14 peak-response samples were available, repertoires were characterized only after the peak T cell response. In the small 56-69-year group, the increase in depth fell short of significance, most likely because of low power. Conclusions about previously exposed vaccinees are limited because only 6 or 7 AZD1222 recipients were SARS-CoV-2 seropositive at baseline.

The CDR3 regions of human TCRbeta chains were analyzed by immunosequencing. Per the authors' processing: Repertoire TCRs were matched against a reference library of SARS-CoV-2-specific TCRs generated with the MIRA antigen-specificity platform. Breadth meant the fraction of unique TCRs that were SARS-CoV-2-associated, whereas depth meant the fraction of total T cells that were SARS-CoV-2-associated. Using the MIRA data, every spike-specific TCR was mapped to the spike region that the TCR reacted to and assigned to either a CD4 or a CD8 class. Log10-transformed breadth and depth values were compared by one-way ANOVA with Sidak's multiple comparisons tests. Here the immuneACCESS table is served through TCRdb, limited to in-frame sequences with V and J called. Missing clones are a known gap in these copies; in checked studies unresolved V genes cover under half, and the rest lacks a known reason. That table supplies the V and J calls and clone size; D and trimming were determined from the DNA. The sample has approximately 140,000 clones on record, 90% to 95% of them singletons. Approximately 2.7% of the sample is held by the ten biggest clonotypes.

This specimen's time point label, per the study, means: baseline before first vaccination. Explained via the paper, the treatment or condition label denotes: meningococcal conjugate vaccine given as trial control. Vaccinee samples were obtained from the UK trials COV001 and COV002, which included a single-blind randomized controlled phase 2/3 trial of AZD1222 (ChAdOx1 nCoV-19) in healthy adults. For TCRbeta chain sequencing, PBMC samples were collected from trial participants at day 0 and at day 28 after the second dose. The germline V gene yields MDHEN for CDR1 and SYDVKM for CDR2. At the junction V is shortened by 0 bases and J by 5 bases, with 10 bases in between. The CDR3 runs 14 amino acids, cysteine and phenylalanine included. The DNA shown is the 42-base CDR3, in frame from base 1.

Sequences were derived from peripheral blood, sampled on day 0 of MenACWY control vaccination. The rearrangement joined TRBV28 to TRBJ1-1; the D gene is possibly TRBD1, with 5 bases matching. This TCR derives from an adult in good health. CDR3 protein: CASSLWRGGTEAFF. The base sequence is TGTGCCAGCAGTTTATGGAGGGGCGGAACTGAAGCTTTCTTT.